These 30 T cell receptor beta chains came from one sample sequenced in a study of blood T cell repertoires in COVID-19. Generated by immunoSEQ multiplex PCR, the TCRdb table keeps only in-frame clones and is missing some. The table has over 300,000 clones, roughly 90% seen once. The sample comprised peripheral blood. These receptors were taken from a man aged 18 to 30 who had recovered from COVID-19.

The chain carries TRBV27 and TRBJ1-5, with D possibly matching TRBD1 (5 bases). The CDR3 length is 14 residues. With 0 bases removed from V and 7 bases from J, the gap between germline ends came to 10 bases. Germline V gives CDR1 MNHEY, CDR2 SMNVEV (reference sequence). CDR3: CASSLSPGFQPQHF. As DNA, the CDR3 is TGTGCCAGCAGTTTATCCCCAGGGTTCCAGCCCCAGCATTTT.

V gene TRBV4-2 combines with J gene TRBJ1-6; weak D call: TRBD1 (6 bases). The V gene lost 0 bases and the J gene lost 8 bases, with 14 bases spanning the gap. CDR3 size: 16 residues. Germline V gives CDR1 LGHNA, CDR2 YNFKEQ. As DNA, the CDR3 is TGTGCCAGCAGCCAAGACCCACAGGGCACCGATTCACCCCTCCACTTT. This codes for CASSQDPQGTDSPLHF.

V gene TRBV19 combines with J gene TRBJ2-5; TRBD1 might be the D (6 bases). V lost 5 bases to trimming and J lost 3 bases, with 16 bases between them. The CDR3 length is 15 residues. Germline V gene lookup returns CDR1 LNHDA and CDR2 SQIVND (reference sequence). Here the CDR3 DNA reads TGTGCCAGTAGTCCCCGACAGGTATCCGAAGAGACCCAGTACTTC. It is translated as CASSPRQVSEETQYF.

The CDR3 DNA follows: TGTGCCAGCAGCTTGACCGGGACAGGGTATGGCTACACCTTC. Amino acids: CASSLTGTGYGYTF. The chain combines TRBV7-8 with TRBJ1-2, with TRBD1 identical over 9 bases. The ends lost 3 bases at V and 5 bases at J; junction bases unmatched: 4. Germline assignment: CDR1 SGHVS and CDR2 FQNEAQ. This CDR3 spans 14 amino acids.

The rearrangement joins TRBV2 to TRBJ1-6; TRBD1 matches 7 bases. Germline CDR1 is SNHLY and CDR2 is FYNNEI. Trimming removed 2 bases from V and 16 bases from J; junction bases left unmatched: 20. This CDR3 spans 17 amino acids. The DNA of the CDR3 is TGTGCCAGCAGTGAAAATCCCAGGGGGAGCTTAGGCCTTCTGCTCCACTTT. Translation gives CASSENPRGSLGLLLHF.

This clone was detected once. This chain links TRBV7-9 with TRBJ1-2, with D perhaps matching TRBD1 (5 bases). This CDR3 contains 14 residues. V gave up 5 bases and J gave up 8 bases, with 18 bases separating them. CDR1 and CDR2 from the germline V gene are SEHNR and FQNEAQ (reference sequence). For the CDR3, the DNA is TGTGCCAGCAGCCCAGGTCAGGGAGGACTCGGCTACACCTTC. It translates to CASSPGQGGLGYTF.

The CDR3 bases are TGTGCCACCAGAACGGACAGACTCTCTGGAAACACCATATATTTT. Protein product: CATRTDRLSGNTIYF. This sequence joins TRBV15 and TRBJ1-3; TRBD1 might be the D (6 bases). The CDR3 totals 15 residues. V was trimmed by 6 bases and J by 0 bases, leaving 12 bases between them. Germline CDR1 and CDR2: LNHNV and YYDKDF (reference sequence). Full variable domain (missing parts from reference TRBV15 and TRBJ1-3): DAMVIQNPRYQVTQFGKPVTLSCSQTLNHNVMYWYQQKSSQAPKLLFHYYDKDFNNEADTPDNFQSRRPNTSFCFLDIRSPGLGDTAMYLCATRTDRLSGNTIYFGEGSWLTVV.

The chain recombines TRBV9 with TRBJ2-2; TRBD1 aligns across 8 bases. Germline-derived CDR1 and CDR2 are SGDLS and YYNGEE. V lost 4 bases and J lost 6; bases outside the gene matches: 5. The CDR3 has 14 amino acids. Here the CDR3 DNA reads TGTGCCAGCAGCCCGCCACAGGGGGCCGGGGAGCTGTTTTTT. Its translation: CASSPPQGAGELFF.

The chain joins TRBV3-1 (or the pseudogene TRBV3-2) to TRBJ1-1; possible D gene TRBD1, 6 bases. The CDR3 is 13 residues long. Trimming shortened V by 4 bases and J by 6 bases, and 12 bases separated the two germline ends. Germline CDR1 is LGHDT and CDR2 is YNNKEL (reference sequence). The DNA of the CDR3 is TGTGCCAGCAGCCCCCGGGGGGCGGCTGAAGCTTTCTTT. The encoded protein is CASSPRGAAEAFF.

This sequence joins TRBV7-8 and TRBJ2-7; D perhaps matches TRBD1 (5 bases). The CDR3 contains 14 residues. Germline V gene data show CDR1 as SGHVS and CDR2 as FQNEAQ. Deletions cut 5 bases from V and 2 bases from J, with 13 bases between. CDR3 sequence: CASSPLTAAYEQYF. In DNA form, the CDR3 reads TGTGCCAGCAGCCCCCTGACAGCCGCCTACGAGCAGTACTTC.

The chain joins TRBV6-5 to TRBJ1-1; D remains unclear. The CDR3 is 14 amino acids. Germline V gives CDR1 MNHEY, CDR2 SVGAGI. V was cut by 1 base and J by 1 base, with 7 bases left in between. Here the CDR3 DNA reads TGTGCCAGCAGTTACTACAGTTCGAACACTGAAGCTTTCTTT. Residues: CASSYYSSNTEAFF.

The rearrangement uses TRBV6-5 and TRBJ1-4, with a possible D match to TRBD1 (6 bases). The V gene lost 0 bases and the J gene lost 4 bases, with 9 bases spanning the gap. Germline V gives CDR1 MNHEY, CDR2 SVGAGI. The length of the CDR3 is 15 residues. Here the CDR3 DNA reads TGTGCCAGCAGTTACTCGGGACAAGTTAATGAAAAACTGTTTTTT. As protein: CASSYSGQVNEKLFF.

The genes are TRBV11-2 and TRBJ2-5; D uncertain. The CDR3 covers 13 residues. In germline, CDR1 is SGHAT, CDR2 FQNNGV. V dropped 0 bases and J dropped 7 bases, with 9 bases sitting between them. The CDR3 reads CASSLETARTQYF. Written as DNA, the CDR3 is TGTGCCAGCAGCTTAGAGACCGCTAGGACCCAGTACTTC.

Remarks on this clone: The same CDR3 can be traced to other DNA sequences in this sample. The V gene is TRBV6-5, the J gene TRBJ2-7, with D possibly being TRBD1 (6 bases). Trimming left V 5 bases short and J 0 bases short, with 8 bases between. There are 13 residues in the CDR3. The germline gives CDR1 MNHEY, CDR2 SVGAGI. The CDR3, as DNA: TGTGCCAGCAGTACAGGGAGCTCCTACGAGCAGTACTTC. Encoded protein: CASSTGSSYEQYF.

This clone has only one observation. The chain joins TRBV4-1 to TRBJ2-5; TRBD2 matches 12 bases. The CDR3 runs 18 residues. Germline loops: CDR1 MGHRA, CDR2 YSYEKL. After removal of 0 bases from V and 5 bases from J, the junction contained 10 bases not matched to a gene. Written as DNA, the CDR3 is TGCGCCAGCAGCCAAGAGAGACTAGCGGGGGCCCGGTCGGAGACCCAGTACTTC. Translating it yields CASSQERLAGARSETQYF.

The gene calls are TRBV5-1 and TRBJ2-1; D may be TRBD1 (6 bases). Trimming stripped 1 base from V and 6 bases from J, with 14 bases between. Germline loops: CDR1 SGHRS, CDR2 YFSETQ. CDR3 length: 15 amino acids. The CDR3 is CASSLMSGVGNEQFF. The CDR3 DNA sequence: TGCGCCAGCAGCTTGATGTCAGGGGTCGGCAATGAGCAGTTCTTC.

The chain uses TRBV4-3 and TRBJ2-1, with 7 bases lining up with TRBD1. Losses at the gene ends were 3 bases for V and 7 bases for J; bases not matched to a gene: 12. CDR1 and CDR2 (germline): LGHNA, YSLEER. CDR3 size: 16 residues. The CDR3 protein is CASSQSGTAIINEQFF. CDR3 DNA: TGCGCCAGCAGCCAGTCCGGGACAGCTATTATAAATGAGCAGTTCTTC.

This rearrangement joins TRBV27 to TRBJ2-1; 11 bases fit TRBD2. Trimming at V came to 5 bases and at J to 2 bases, leaving 5 bases not matched to a gene. The CDR3 totals 16 residues. Germline loops: CDR1 MNHEY, CDR2 SMNVEV (reference sequence). CDR3 nucleotides: TGTGCCAGCAGTCCGGGGACTAGCGGCCCCTACAATGAGCAGTTCTTC. This codes for CASSPGTSGPYNEQFF.

The genes are TRBV11-2 and TRBJ2-7; 9 bases map to TRBD1. Looked up from germline, CDR1 is SGHAT and CDR2 is FQNNGV. The CDR3 length is 13 residues. V dropped 6 bases and J dropped 5; count of bases not matched to a gene: 5. The CDR3 region has the DNA TGTGCCAGCAGAGGACAGGGGAACAACGAGCAGTACTTC. Encoded protein: CASRGQGNNEQYF.

This clone has a single count. The genes are TRBV19 and TRBJ1-2; 8 bases fit TRBD1. The germline gives CDR1 LNHDA, CDR2 SQIVND (reference sequence). V dropped 5 bases and J dropped 6; count of bases not matched to a gene: 5. The CDR3 has 13 amino acids. The CDR3: CASSVDRVDGYTF. The DNA for the CDR3 is TGTGCCAGTAGTGTGGACAGGGTGGATGGCTACACCTTC.

This chain joins TRBV30 and TRBJ1-1; TRBD1 might be the D (6 bases). This CDR3 comprises 13 residues. Per the germline V gene, CDR1 is GTSNPN and CDR2 is SVGIG (reference sequence). Trimming stripped 5 bases from V and 4 bases from J, with 14 bases between. The CDR3 DNA sequence: TGTGCCTGGGGAAAACAGGGCCCCACTGAAGCTTTCTTT. Protein product: CAWGKQGPTEAFF. The full variable domain, in which reference TRBV30 and TRBJ1-1 provide the parts outside the CDR3, is SQTIHQWPATLVQPVGSPLSLECTVEGTSNPNLYWYRQAAGRGLQLLFYSVGIGQISSEVPQNLSASRPQDRQFILSSKKLLLSDSGFYLCAWGKQGPTEAFFGQGTRLTVV.

Concerning this clone itself: Other DNA sequences of this sample code for an identical CDR3. V gene TRBV20-1 combines with J gene TRBJ2-3, with D possibly TRBD2 on 5 matching bases. The ends were cut back, 3 bases at V and 1 base at J, with 8 bases in the middle. Germline-derived CDR1 and CDR2 are DFQATT and SNEGSKA (reference sequence). CDR3 length: 13 amino acids. CDR3 loop: CSASKAGTDTQYF. The CDR3 DNA follows: TGCAGTGCTAGTAAAGCGGGCACAGATACGCAGTATTTT.

This chain joins TRBV5-1 and TRBJ2-1; 12 bases align to TRBD2. The CDR3 runs to 24 residues. Germline-derived CDR1 and CDR2 are SGHRS and YFSETQ. V was clipped by 0 bases and J by 5 bases; unmatched bases: 27. Here the CDR3 DNA reads TGCGCCAGCAGCTTGGCAGGACAGGAACGTAGAAAAACTAGCGGGAGGCCCGGGCACAATGAGCAGTTCTTC. It translates to CASSLAGQERRKTSGRPGHNEQFF.

This clone has a handful of counts. This chain links TRBV5-1 with TRBJ2-5; D is possibly TRBD2 (5 bases). Deletions cut 5 bases from V and 3 bases from J, with 5 bases between. Germline lookup yields CDR1 SGHRS and CDR2 YFSETQ. The CDR3 has 11 amino acids. The CDR3 DNA reads as TGCGCCAGCAGGAGGGAAGAGACCCAGTACTTC. It specifies CASRREETQYF.

This chain joins TRBV29-1 and TRBJ2-7; 9 bases line up with TRBD1. The CDR3 consists of 14 residues. The V and J ends lost 3 bases and 2 bases, in that order; junction bases with no gene match: 5. Germline assignment: CDR1 SQVTM and CDR2 ANQGSEA. CDR3 in DNA: TGCAGCGTTGATACAGGGGGCTTGACCTACGAGCAGTACTTC. Translated: CSVDTGGLTYEQYF.

V usage is TRBV6-6 and J usage is TRBJ1-2, with D hard to call. The CDR3 spans 12 residues. The germline V gene has CDR1 MNHNY and CDR2 SVGAGI (reference sequence). Deletions cut 5 bases from V and 3 bases from J, with 7 bases between. CDR3 loop: CASSPPDYGYTF. CDR3 sequence (DNA): TGTGCCAGCAGTCCACCAGACTATGGCTACACCTTC.

In its sample, this clone was seen once. This rearrangement joins TRBV6-5 to TRBJ1-1; D gene unclear. The CDR3 totals 15 residues. With 5 bases removed from V and 0 bases from J, the gap between germline ends came to 13 bases. Germline lookup yields CDR1 MNHEY and CDR2 SVGAGI. The CDR3 region has the DNA TGTGCCAGCAGTCCCGGTTGGTCGATGAACACTGAAGCTTTCTTT. Its translation is CASSPGWSMNTEAFF.

The V call is TRBV19, the J call TRBJ2-5, with D perhaps matching TRBD1 (6 bases). The ends were cut back, 5 bases at V and 2 bases at J, with 9 bases in the middle. Per the germline V gene, CDR1 is LNHDA and CDR2 is SQIVND (reference sequence). The CDR3 sequence is 13 residues long. The CDR3 spells CASSWTDQETQYF. CDR3 coding DNA: TGTGCCAGTAGTTGGACAGATCAAGAGACCCAGTACTTC.

This sequence joins TRBV18 and TRBJ2-1; 8 nucleotides line up with TRBD1. This CDR3 contains 15 residues. The ends lost 3 bases at V and 7 bases at J; junction bases unmatched: 8. Germline lookup yields CDR1 KGHSH and CDR2 LQKENI. CDR3 protein: CASSPGQDAGNEQFF. In DNA, the CDR3 is TGTGCCAGCTCACCGGGACAGGACGCGGGAAATGAGCAGTTCTTC. The variable domain in full, completed from reference TRBV18 and TRBJ2-1, reads NAGVMQNPRHLVRRRGQEARLRCSPMKGHSHVYWYRQLPEEGLKFMVYLQKENIIDESGMPKERFSAEFPKEGPSILRIQQVVRGDSAAYFCASSPGQDAGNEQFFGPGTRLTVL.

The chain uses TRBV18 and TRBJ2-7; a weak D match, TRBD2 (6 bases). The CDR3 extends over 14 amino acids. The germline V and J ends were trimmed by 4 bases and 0 bases, with 10 bases remaining between them. Per germline, CDR1 KGHSH and CDR2 LQKENI. This CDR3 reads CASSLSGSSYEQYF. In DNA form, the CDR3 reads TGTGCCAGCTCACTTAGCGGTAGCTCCTACGAGCAGTACTTC.